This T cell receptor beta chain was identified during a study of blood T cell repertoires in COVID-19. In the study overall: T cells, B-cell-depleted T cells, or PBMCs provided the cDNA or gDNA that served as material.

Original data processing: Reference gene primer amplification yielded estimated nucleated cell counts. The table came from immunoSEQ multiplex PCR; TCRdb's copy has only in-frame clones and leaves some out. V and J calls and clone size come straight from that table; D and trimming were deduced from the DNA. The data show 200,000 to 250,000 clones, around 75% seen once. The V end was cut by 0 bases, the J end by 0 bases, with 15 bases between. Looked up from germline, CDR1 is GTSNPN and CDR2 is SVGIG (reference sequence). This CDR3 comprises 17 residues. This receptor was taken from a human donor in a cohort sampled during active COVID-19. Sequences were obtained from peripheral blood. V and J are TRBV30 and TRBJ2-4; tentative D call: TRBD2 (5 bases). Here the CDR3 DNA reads TGTGCCTGGAGTGTATCGGGATACCTATTAGCCAAAAACATTCAGTACTTC. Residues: CAWSVSGYLLAKNIQYF.